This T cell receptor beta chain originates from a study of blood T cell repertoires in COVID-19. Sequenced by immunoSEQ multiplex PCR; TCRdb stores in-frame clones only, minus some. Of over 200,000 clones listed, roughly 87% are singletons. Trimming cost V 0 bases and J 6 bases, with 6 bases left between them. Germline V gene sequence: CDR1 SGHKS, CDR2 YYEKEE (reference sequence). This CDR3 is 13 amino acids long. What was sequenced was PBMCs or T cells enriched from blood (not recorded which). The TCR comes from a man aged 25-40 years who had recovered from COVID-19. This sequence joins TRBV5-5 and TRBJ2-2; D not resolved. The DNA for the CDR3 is TGTGCCAGCAGCTTGGTTCCGTCCGGGGAGCTGTTTTTT. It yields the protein CASSLVPSGELFF.